The next 5 T cell receptor beta chains were all read from a single sample in a study of T cell responses to AZD1222 COVID-19 vaccine. Sequenced by immunoSEQ multiplex PCR; TCRdb stores in-frame clones only, minus some. Altogether fewer than 150,000 clones are present, approximately 90% being singletons, with the ten largest covering around a tenth. The material sequenced was peripheral blood, taken 28 days after the second AZD1222 dose. These receptors all stem from an adult who received the AZD1222 COVID-19 vaccine.

The V and J genes are TRBV7-8 and TRBJ2-5; D perhaps matches TRBD2 (5 bases). Germline-derived CDR1 and CDR2 are SGHVS and FQNEAQ. Trimming took 5 bases from V and 2 from J, leaving 15 bases between them. This CDR3 region has 15 residues. The CDR3 DNA follows: TGTGCCAGCAGCACTTTTCTGGACTTACAAGAGACCCAGTACTTC. Translation gives CASSTFLDLQETQYF.

This chain connects TRBV30 to TRBJ1-6; the D is unclear. This CDR3 is built from 12 residues. V was trimmed by 4 bases and J by 9 bases, leaving 10 bases between them. From germline, CDR1 is GTSNPN and CDR2 SVGIG (reference sequence). For the CDR3, the DNA is TGTGCCTGGATGGATAGGAGTTCACCCCTCCACTTT. This sequence encodes CAWMDRSSPLHF.

V usage is TRBV30 and J usage is TRBJ1-2; D not resolved. The germline V gene has CDR1 GTSNPN and CDR2 SVGIG (reference sequence). Deletions cut 1 base from V and 3 bases from J, with 3 bases between. This CDR3 is built from 11 residues. The CDR3: CAWSADYGYTF. CDR3 sequence (DNA): TGTGCCTGGAGTGCGGACTATGGCTACACCTTC.

This clone has just one count. The chain recombines TRBV4-2 with TRBJ1-1, with a weak D call TRBD1 (6 bases). Trimming pared 3 bases from V and 9 bases from J, leaving 17 bases between. The germline V gene has CDR1 LGHNA and CDR2 YNFKEQ. CDR3 length equals 14 residues. The CDR3 loop is CASSQLIRGAQAFF. DNA of the CDR3: TGTGCCAGCAGCCAGCTAATACGGGGGGCCCAAGCTTTCTTT.

V gene TRBV29-1 combines with J gene TRBJ1-1; the match to TRBD1 covers 11 bases. CDR1 is SQVTM and CDR2 is ANQGSEA in the germline V gene. Trimming cost V 3 bases and J 3 bases; bases outside gene matches: 6. This CDR3 region has 15 residues. DNA for the CDR3: TGCAGCGTTGAGAGACTGGGACAGGGGGACACTGAAGCTTTCTTT. Translating gives CSVERLGQGDTEAFF.